This entry concerns a single T cell receptor (beta chain). Time point: newly diagnosed, previously untreated cHL patient sample. Researchers report purifying CD4+ T cells from thawed PBMCs by magnetic negative selection. The record originates from a study of PD-1 blockade in classical Hodgkin lymphoma. The table came from immunoSEQ multiplex PCR; TCRdb's copy has only in-frame clones and leaves some out. This table holds 18,000 or so clones, over 75% found once. Sequencing was done on a sample of CD4+ T cells from blood. This receptor was obtained from a human donor with classical Hodgkin lymphoma.

CDR3 region: CASSLTQLDTDTQYF. For the CDR3, the DNA is TGTGCCAGCAGCTTAACGCAGCTCGACACAGATACGCAGTATTTT. J is TRBJ2-3 and V is TRBV7-3, with no clear D. V gave up 0 bases and J gave up 2 bases, with 9 bases separating them. The germline gives CDR1 SGHTA, CDR2 FQGTGA. The CDR3 is made up of 15 amino acids.